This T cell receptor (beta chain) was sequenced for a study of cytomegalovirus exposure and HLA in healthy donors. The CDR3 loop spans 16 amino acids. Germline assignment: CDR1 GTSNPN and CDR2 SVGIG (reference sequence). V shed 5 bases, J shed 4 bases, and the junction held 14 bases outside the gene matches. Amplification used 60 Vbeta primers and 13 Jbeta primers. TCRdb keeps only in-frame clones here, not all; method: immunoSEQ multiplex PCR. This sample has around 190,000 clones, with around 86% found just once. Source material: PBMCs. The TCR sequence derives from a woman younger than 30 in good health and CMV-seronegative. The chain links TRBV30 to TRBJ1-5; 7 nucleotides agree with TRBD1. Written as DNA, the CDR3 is TGTGCCTGGGGAAACGGCGGCAGGGGGAGGAATCAGCCCCAGCATTTT. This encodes CAWGNGGRGRNQPQHF. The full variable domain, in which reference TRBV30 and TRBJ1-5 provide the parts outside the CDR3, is SQTIHQWPATLVQPVGSPLSLECTVEGTSNPNLYWYRQAAGRGLQLLFYSVGIGQISSEVPQNLSASRPQDRQFILSSKKLLLSDSGFYLCAWGNGGRGRNQPQHFGDGTRLSIL.